This is a list of T cell receptor beta chains from one sample in a study of Graves' ophthalmopathy and Graves' hyperthyroidism. A single record per CDR3 protein comes from TCRdb applying MiXCR to the multiplex PCR reads. The sample carries 400,000 to 500,000 distinct CDR3 sequences, around a fifth recorded once. Sequencing was carried out using peripheral blood. The receptors come from a woman younger than 30 with stable Graves' hyperthyroidism. Each CDR3 is given with its conserved first and last residue. The order of the fields is V gene, clone size, D gene, CDR3 length, J gene, CDR3 DNA, CDR3 protein. D genes are given only for firm matches. Part of the rows lack a size; the others show once, few, many or a class for expanded clones.

V: TRBV20-1
size: many
D: NA
length: 12
J: TRBJ2-5
DNA: TGCAGTGCTAGGCCAGCAACGGAGACCCAGTACTTC
CDR3: CSARPATETQYF

V: TRBV28
size: NA
D: NA
length: 14
J: TRBJ2-5
DNA: TGTGCCAGCAGCTTCTCCGGACAGCAAGAGACCCAGTACTTC
CDR3: CASSFSGQQETQYF

V: TRBV6-2/TRBV6-3
size: few
D: NA
length: 13
J: TRBJ1-1
DNA: TGTGCCAGCGATTTCGGGCGGAACACTGAAGCTTTCTTT
CDR3: CASDFGRNTEAFF

V: TRBV30
size: few
D: NA
length: 14
J: TRBJ2-7
DNA: TGTGCCTGGAGTCCGTCCGGCTGGAGCTACGAGCAGTACTTC
CDR3: CAWSPSGWSYEQYF

V: TRBV5-1
size: few
D: NA
length: 15
J: TRBJ2-5
DNA: TGCGCCAGCAGCCAGGGTCTAGCTTACGAAGAGACCCAGTACTTC
CDR3: CASSQGLAYEETQYF

V: TRBV5-1
size: many
D: TRBD1
length: 14
J: TRBJ2-7
DNA: TGCGCCAGCAGCTCCTTGGACAGGGGATACGAGCAGTACTTC
CDR3: CASSSLDRGYEQYF

V: TRBV20-1
size: many
D: NA
length: 15
J: TRBJ1-5
DNA: TGCAGTGCTAGAGATCCCAGCTATAGCAATCAGCCCCAGCATTTT
CDR3: CSARDPSYSNQPQHF

V: TRBV2
size: few
D: TRBD1
length: 14
J: TRBJ1-1
DNA: TGTGCCAGCAGTCCGGGACAGGGGACTTATAGAGCTTTCTTT
CDR3: CASSPGQGTYRAFF

V: TRBV7-8
size: NA
D: NA
length: 16
J: TRBJ2-7
DNA: TGTGCCAGCAGCCCGCCCCTGTGGGTTGACGTCTACGAGCAGTACTTC
CDR3: CASSPPLWVDVYEQYF

V: TRBV11-2
size: many
D: TRBD1
length: 15
J: TRBJ2-5
DNA: TGTGCCAGCAGCTTACTGGGGGACAGCCAAGAGACCCAGTACTTC
CDR3: CASSLLGDSQETQYF

V: TRBV20-1
size: few
D: NA
length: 15
J: TRBJ1-5
DNA: TGCAGTGCTAGACTGTCAGCACAGCTCAATCAGCCCCAGCATTTT
CDR3: CSARLSAQLNQPQHF

V: TRBV28
size: NA
D: NA
length: 15
J: TRBJ1-5
DNA: TGTGCCAGCAGTTTACGTTTGGGGAGCAATCAGCCCCAGCATTTT
CDR3: CASSLRLGSNQPQHF

V: TRBV12-3/TRBV12-4
size: once
D: NA
length: 14
J: TRBJ1-5
DNA: TGTGCCAGCAGCGCCGGGATAGGGAATCAGCCTCAGCATTTT
CDR3: CASSAGIGNQPQHF

V: TRBV11-2
size: many
D: NA
length: 15
J: TRBJ1-2
DNA: TGTGCCAGCAGCCCCTCCCTAACAGGGAGCGATGGCTACACCTTC
CDR3: CASSPSLTGSDGYTF

V: TRBV2
size: many
D: NA
length: 15
J: TRBJ2-7
DNA: TGTGCCAGCAGTGAATTCGGGACACAGTCCTACGAGCAGTACTTC
CDR3: CASSEFGTQSYEQYF

V: TRBV28
size: many
D: NA
length: 13
J: TRBJ1-2
DNA: TGTGCCATCCAAACCGAGGGTAGCTATGGCTACACCTTC
CDR3: CAIQTEGSYGYTF

V: TRBV15
size: once
D: NA
length: 16
J: TRBJ1-1
DNA: TGTGCCACCAGCAGAGATCGGTATTTGGCAGGCACTGAAGCTTTCTTT
CDR3: CATSRDRYLAGTEAFF

V: TRBV12-3/TRBV12-4
size: many
D: NA
length: 13
J: TRBJ2-5
DNA: TGTGCCAGCAGCCTAAGGGGGGCGTGGGCCCAGTACTTC
CDR3: CASSLRGAWAQYF

V: TRBV7-3
size: many
D: NA
length: 13
J: TRBJ1-1
DNA: TGTGCCAGCAGCTTAATGCTGAACACTGAAGCTTTCTTT
CDR3: CASSLMLNTEAFF

V: TRBV6-5
size: NA
D: NA
length: 17
J: TRBJ1-2
DNA: TGTGCCAGCAGTTACGCGCCGAGAGGCGGGGACAACTATGGCTACACCTTC
CDR3: CASSYAPRGGDNYGYTF

V: TRBV7-9
size: NA
D: NA
length: 14
J: TRBJ2-7
DNA: TGTGCCAGCAGCTTAGAACAGGTGCGATCCGAGCAGTACTTC
CDR3: CASSLEQVRSEQYF

V: TRBV20-1
size: NA
D: NA
length: 13
J: TRBJ2-5
DNA: TGCAGTGCTGGCCAGACAGCACAAGAGACCCAGTACTTC
CDR3: CSAGQTAQETQYF

V: TRBV28
size: many
D: NA
length: 14
J: TRBJ1-2
DNA: TGTGCCAGCAGTTTAGCCGGGCCTAACTATGGCTACACCTTC
CDR3: CASSLAGPNYGYTF

V: TRBV12-3/TRBV12-4
size: NA
D: NA
length: 13
J: TRBJ2-7
DNA: TGTGCCAGCAGACAGGGCTCTTTCATCGAGCAGTACTTC
CDR3: CASRQGSFIEQYF

V: TRBV20-1
size: few
D: NA
length: 14
J: TRBJ2-3
DNA: TGCAGTGCTAGTGTACTAGAGACAACTGATACGCAGTATTTT
CDR3: CSASVLETTDTQYF

V: TRBV29-1
size: NA
D: TRBD1
length: 14
J: TRBJ2-7
DNA: TGCAGCGCTCAACAGGGACAGGGGGCCCACGAGCAGTACTTC
CDR3: CSAQQGQGAHEQYF

V: TRBV5-5
size: NA
D: NA
length: 14
J: TRBJ2-7
DNA: TGTGCCAGCCTCGGGACGGGGCTCTCCTACGAGCAGTACTTC
CDR3: CASLGTGLSYEQYF

V: TRBV5-1
size: NA
D: TRBD2
length: 16
J: TRBJ2-2
DNA: TGCGCCAGCAGCTTGGGGGGACTAGCCCATTCCGGGGAGCTGGTTTTT
CDR3: CASSLGGLAHSGELVF

V: TRBV29-1
size: many
D: NA
length: 14
J: TRBJ1-1
DNA: TGCAGCGTTGAAGGGGCAGGGGTCCCTAAGAATGCTTTCTTT
CDR3: CSVEGAGVPKNAFF

V: TRBV15
size: NA
D: NA
length: 13
J: TRBJ1-5
DNA: TGTGCCACCAGCAGAGGAGGCAATCAGCCCCAGCATTTT
CDR3: CATSRGGNQPQHF

V: TRBV30
size: many
D: NA
length: 12
J: TRBJ1-1
DNA: TGTGCCTGGAGGGGTCTGAACACTGAAGCTTTCTTT
CDR3: CAWRGLNTEAFF

V: TRBV5-6
size: NA
D: NA
length: 11
J: TRBJ1-1
DNA: TGTGCCAGCAGCCTTTTTGGGGAAGCTTTCTTT
CDR3: CASSLFGEAFF

V: TRBV19
size: NA
D: NA
length: 15
J: TRBJ2-4
DNA: TGTGCCAGTAGTCCACGACTAGGCACCAAAAACATTCAGTACTTC
CDR3: CASSPRLGTKNIQYF

V: TRBV19
size: many
D: NA
length: 13
J: TRBJ2-7
DNA: TGTGCCAGTAGTAACGTAGGGGACTACGAGCAGTACTTC
CDR3: CASSNVGDYEQYF

V: TRBV20-1
size: many
D: TRBD2
length: 14
J: TRBJ2-7
DNA: TGCAGTGCTAGTATAGGGACTAGCGGGATTAAGCAGTACTTC
CDR3: CSASIGTSGIKQYF

V: TRBV20-1
size: many
D: NA
length: 12
J: TRBJ2-7
DNA: TGCAGTGCTAGGCAGGTTAAGGACGAGCAGTACTTC
CDR3: CSARQVKDEQYF

V: TRBV3-1
size: NA
D: NA
length: 15
J: TRBJ2-7
DNA: TGTGCCAGCAGCCAAGCGCCAGCGGCTACCTACGAGCAGTACTTC
CDR3: CASSQAPAATYEQYF

V: TRBV5-1
size: NA
D: NA
length: 14
J: TRBJ1-1
DNA: TGCGCCAGCAGCCAAACAGATATGAACACTGAAGCTTTCTTT
CDR3: CASSQTDMNTEAFF

V: TRBV7-9
size: many
D: TRBD2
length: 15
J: TRBJ2-5
DNA: TGTGCCAGCAGCCTGACTAGCGGATACCAAGAGACCCAGTACTTC
CDR3: CASSLTSGYQETQYF

V: TRBV6-2/TRBV6-3
size: many
D: NA
length: 18
J: TRBJ1-6
DNA: TGTGCCAGCAGTACCCTCCGTCAGGCTAGCTCCTATAATTCACCCCTCCACTTT
CDR3: CASSTLRQASSYNSPLHF

V: TRBV19
size: few
D: NA
length: 15
J: TRBJ1-5
DNA: TGTGCCAGTAGTATATACAGTCGGGGCAATCAGCCCCAGCATTTT
CDR3: CASSIYSRGNQPQHF

V: TRBV6-1
size: NA
D: NA
length: 12
J: TRBJ2-5
DNA: TGTGCCAGCATTTCGGACCAAGAGACCCAGTACTTC
CDR3: CASISDQETQYF

V: TRBV20-1
size: many
D: NA
length: 14
J: TRBJ2-7
DNA: TGCAGTGCTAGCGACTACGGGAAAACCTACGAGCAGTACTTC
CDR3: CSASDYGKTYEQYF

V: TRBV20-1
size: few
D: TRBD1
length: 15
J: TRBJ2-4
DNA: TGCAGTGCTAGACCAGGGACAGGGGGAAAGTCCATTAAGTACTTC
CDR3: CSARPGTGGKSIKYF